Included here is one T cell receptor beta chain sequence, with context. The sample is drawn from a study of T cell changes during pregnancy in multiple sclerosis. Assay used: immunoSEQ multiplex PCR; TCRdb lists only in-frame clones, some missing. The sample carries approximately 70,000 clones, 80% to 95% recorded once. V shed 7 bases, J shed 2 bases, and the junction held 4 bases outside the gene matches. Germline V CDR1 and CDR2: SNHLY, FYNNEI. The CDR3 sequence is 14 residues long. The rearrangement joins TRBV2 to TRBJ1-5; TRBD1 matches 8 bases. The TCR sequence derives from a female donor with multiple sclerosis, enrolled in a pregnancy study. The source was peripheral blood, collected in the second trimester of pregnancy. This CDR3 reads CASTGQVGNQPQHF. CDR3 nucleotides: TGTGCCAGCACGGGACAGGTCGGCAATCAGCCCCAGCATTTT.